Reported below is one T cell receptor (beta chain). Its antigen is currently unknown. One entry per CDR3 protein, called by TCRdb with MiXCR from the reads. The sample lists some 700,000 distinct CDR3 sequences, around 35% occurring once. The data are from a study of T cell repertoires in cytomegalovirus infection. Study-wide background: Selected CMV epitopes included recently identified HLA-C-restricted ones as well as well-studied HLA-B-restricted ones. A matching HLA type, together with CMV infection, was signaled by public TCR beta signatures. Whole-study findings and limits: The cumulative frequency of public TCR beta families identified carriers of CMV plus the relevant HLA. Ex vivo, HLA-C-restricted CMV-specific TCR beta clonotypes prevailed over the rest of the response.

The CDR3 is 16 residues long. Looked up from germline, CDR1 is SGHDT and CDR2 is YYEEEE. Germline trimming cut 4 bases from V and 8 bases from J; bases unmatched to any gene: 12. The specimen was cultured PBMCs, collected from culture after CMV antigen stimulation. This TCR was recovered from a human donor in good health (CMV status not recorded). Some clones in this sample may be carry-over from other donors' samples. The chain is built from TRBV5-6 and TRBJ2-3; 11 nucleotides align to TRBD2. This CDR3 reads CASSVEGLAGRSTQYF. The CDR3 nucleotides read TGTGCCAGCAGCGTGGAAGGACTAGCGGGCAGGAGTACGCAGTATTTT.